Below, 25 T cell receptor beta chains from the same sample are listed, as sequenced in a study of blood T cell repertoires in COVID-19 (TCRdb year 2020). The method behind the library was the immunoSEQ multiplex PCR assay. Imported from immuneACCESS, the table was reduced by TCRdb to in-frame sequences with V and J called. These copies leave out some clones; in studies compared against another copy, an unresolved V gene accounts for under half, and the cause of the remainder is not known. Present in this sample are about 120,000 clones, roughly 80% of which were seen just once. The ten top clones hold around 2% of the sample. The sample taken for sequencing was peripheral blood. The receptor set was obtained from a man aged 25 to 40 with acute or convalescent COVID-19.

The CDR3 here is CASSSAGVTYNEQFF. Written as DNA, the CDR3 is TGTGCCAGCAGCTCCGCAGGGGTAACTTACAATGAGCAGTTCTTC. The chain couples TRBV5-6 to TRBJ2-1; possible D gene TRBD1, 6 bases. V was cut by 3 bases and J by 4 bases, with 14 bases left in between. The length of the CDR3 is 15 residues. Germline CDR1 reads SGHDT; CDR2 reads YYEEEE.

V gene TRBV7-2 combines with J gene TRBJ2-7; TRBD2 agrees at 10 bases. The V gene's germline CDR1 is SGHTA and CDR2 FQGNSA. The junction had 9 bases not matched to a gene; V was cut back by 1 base and J by 9 bases. The CDR3 has 15 residues. CDR3 in amino acids: CASSLVSSGGGRQYF. The DNA of the CDR3 is TGTGCCAGCAGCTTAGTTTCTAGCGGGGGAGGACGGCAGTACTTC.

The CDR3 DNA reads as TGTGCCAGCAGCCCAGGGACAGGGTCTCTATACGAGCAGTACTTC. Its translation: CASSPGTGSLYEQYF. The chain joins TRBV27 to TRBJ2-7; 9 bases are a match to TRBD1. The length of the CDR3 is 15 residues. J lost 4 bases, V lost 6 bases, and 10 bases had no gene match. Germline-derived CDR1 and CDR2 are MNHEY and SMNVEV (reference sequence).

J is TRBJ2-7 and V is TRBV5-1; 7 nucleotides agree with TRBD1. Trimming cost V 5 bases and J 6 bases; bases outside gene matches: 8. Germline V CDR1 and CDR2: SGHRS, YFSETQ. This CDR3 region has 13 residues. CDR3 sequence reads: CASRPTDRVEQYF. For the CDR3, the DNA is TGCGCCAGCAGGCCTACTGACAGGGTCGAGCAGTACTTC. The complete variable domain, with remaining parts taken from reference TRBV5-1 and TRBJ2-7, reads KAGVTQTPRYLIKTRGQQVTLSCSPISGHRSVSWYQQTPGQGLQFLFEYFSETQRNKGNFPGRFSGRQFSNSRSEMNVSTLELGDSALYLCASRPTDRVEQYFGPGTRLTVT.

Comments on this clone: Other DNA sequences in the same sample also yield this CDR3. The CDR3 DNA reads as TGCGCCAGCAGCTTGGGACAGGGCAGGGAGACCCAGTACTTC. Amino acid sequence: CASSLGQGRETQYF. The chain couples TRBV5-1 to TRBJ2-5; 7 nucleotides align to TRBD1. V dropped 0 bases and J dropped 5; count of bases not matched to a gene: 4. This CDR3 spans 14 amino acids. CDR1 is SGHRS and CDR2 is YFSETQ in the germline V gene. Together with reference TRBV5-1 and TRBJ2-5, the CDR3 gives the full variable domain: KAGVTQTPRYLIKTRGQQVTLSCSPISGHRSVSWYQQTPGQGLQFLFEYFSETQRNKGNFPGRFSGRQFSNSRSEMNVSTLELGDSALYLCASSLGQGRETQYFGPGTRLLVL.

This clone was seen once. The rearrangement links TRBV4-3 to TRBJ2-2; D may be TRBD2 (5 bases). Per germline, CDR1 LGHNA and CDR2 YSLEER. The CDR3 consists of 16 residues. V shed 4 bases and J shed 1 base, with 13 bases lying between them. Here the CDR3 DNA reads TGCGCCAGCAGCCTTCAGTGGGGAGAGAACACCGGGGAGCTGTTTTTT. Translated, it gives CASSLQWGENTGELFF.

This clone was counted a few times. V usage is TRBV5-4 and J usage is TRBJ2-1, with D possibly TRBD1 on 7 matching bases. V lost 3 bases, J lost 5 bases, and 18 bases lay in between. The germline V gene encodes CDR1 SGHNT and CDR2 YYREEE (reference sequence). This CDR3 comprises 16 residues. The CDR3 reads CASSWGRGTANNEQFF. The CDR3 nucleotides are TGTGCCAGCAGCTGGGGCCGGGGGACAGCGAACAATGAGCAGTTCTTC. The whole variable domain, filled in from reference TRBV5-4 and TRBJ2-1, reads ETGVTQSPTHLIKTRGQQVTLRCSSQSGHNTVSWYQQALGQGPQFIFQYYREEENGRGNFPPRFSGLQFPNYSSELNVNALELDDSALYLCASSWGRGTANNEQFFGPGTRLTVL.

CDR3 sequence (DNA): TGTGCCTGGAGTGTAGGTTGGGCTAGCGGGGTCGGCGAGCAGTACTTC. The encoded protein is CAWSVGWASGVGEQYF. The chain has TRBV30 and TRBJ2-7, with TRBD2 matching 9 bases. The V gene end was trimmed by 0 bases and the J gene end by 6 bases; junction bases not matched to a gene: 12. The germline V gene has CDR1 GTSNPN and CDR2 SVGIG (reference sequence). This CDR3 has 16 amino acids.

CDR3 sequence (DNA): TGCAGCGTTGTAGCGGGAGGTTCAGATACGCAGTATTTT. Translating it yields CSVVAGGSDTQYF. The chain employs TRBV29-1 and TRBJ2-3, with 10 positions matching TRBD2. Germline V CDR1 and CDR2: SQVTM, ANQGSEA. V lost 4 bases to trimming and J lost 4 bases; unmatched junction nucleotides: 2. The CDR3 contains 13 residues.

The sample holds one count of this clone. The genes are TRBV7-9 and TRBJ2-5; 8 bases agree with TRBD2. This CDR3 is built from 16 residues. Per germline, CDR1 SEHNR and CDR2 FQNEAQ (reference sequence). V shed 5 bases and J 2 bases; nucleotides not matched to a gene: 10. The CDR3 spells CASSPPSGGYQETQYF. The CDR3, as DNA: TGTGCCAGCAGCCCCCCCTCGGGAGGGTATCAAGAGACCCAGTACTTC.

This clone occurred once. The chain combines TRBV19 with TRBJ1-1; 9 nucleotides agree with TRBD1. V lost 4 bases, J lost 4 bases, and 4 bases stayed unmatched. The CDR3 has 14 residues. Per germline, CDR1 LNHDA and CDR2 SQIVND (reference sequence). The CDR3 here is CASSKQGAGTEAFF. The DNA of the CDR3 is TGTGCCAGTAGTAAACAGGGGGCCGGCACTGAAGCTTTCTTT.

The chain combines TRBV4-3 with TRBJ2-7, with TRBD1 as a possible D gene (6 bases). In germline, CDR1 is LGHNA, CDR2 YSLEER. There are 16 residues in the CDR3. The V end was cut by 0 bases, the J end by 2 bases, with 14 bases between. The CDR3: CASSQDMYRATYEQYF. The CDR3 nucleotides read TGCGCCAGCAGCCAAGATATGTACAGGGCAACCTACGAGCAGTACTTC.

The rearrangement joins TRBV2 to TRBJ1-2; the D gene is possibly TRBD1 (6 bases). Germline assignment: CDR1 SNHLY and CDR2 FYNNEI. V was shortened by 7 bases and J by 4 bases, with 16 bases between the two germline ends. The CDR3 has 14 amino acids. This CDR3 reads CASTPDRNFYGYTF. The CDR3 DNA sequence: TGTGCCAGCACACCCGACAGGAACTTCTATGGCTACACCTTC.

This sequence joins TRBV29-1 and TRBJ1-1, with D perhaps matching TRBD1 (6 bases). CDR3 length equals 13 residues. Between the trimmed V and J ends, which lost 4 bases and 1 base, there was a span of 10 bases. Germline V gene data show CDR1 as SQVTM and CDR2 as ANQGSEA. CDR3 region: CSVGPGQNTEAFF. Here the CDR3 DNA reads TGCAGCGTTGGACCGGGACAGAACACTGAAGCTTTCTTT.

The V and J genes are TRBV6-2 or TRBV6-3 and TRBJ2-1; 11 bases align to TRBD2. CDR1 and CDR2 (germline): MNHEY, SVGEGT. The CDR3 extends over 19 amino acids. V gave up 5 bases and J gave up 9 bases; unmatched junction bases: 21. As DNA, the CDR3 is TGTGCCAGCAGTCAGATCCTGTGGGGGTTTGGGACTAGCGGACTTGAGCAGTTCTTC. Translating it yields CASSQILWGFGTSGLEQFF.

In this sample, this clone turned up a few times. The chain links TRBV6-2 or TRBV6-3 to TRBJ2-7; TRBD2 might be the D (6 bases). This CDR3 contains 15 residues. Deletions cut 5 bases from V and 7 bases from J, with 21 bases between. Per the germline V gene, CDR1 is MNHEY and CDR2 is SVGEGT. The CDR3 loop is CASSPTRAGGSEQYF. In DNA form, the CDR3 reads TGTGCCAGCAGTCCAACTAGAGCGGGCGGGTCAGAGCAGTACTTC.

The chain has TRBV19 and TRBJ1-2; D uncertain. This CDR3 comprises 14 residues. The germline V gene encodes CDR1 LNHDA and CDR2 SQIVND (reference sequence). V lost 1 base to trimming and J lost 2 bases, with 8 bases between them. CDR3 loop: CASSIAVLNYGYTF. CDR3 DNA sequence: TGTGCCAGTAGTATAGCCGTTTTGAACTATGGCTACACCTTC.

The V gene is TRBV27, the J gene TRBJ2-7; 7 nucleotides line up with TRBD1. V lost 0 bases to trimming and J lost 1 base; unmatched junction nucleotides: 0. The CDR3 loop spans 14 amino acids. Germline CDR1 reads MNHEY; CDR2 reads SMNVEV (reference sequence). The CDR3 region has the DNA TGTGCCAGCAGTTTATCGACAGGGTCCTACGAGCAGTACTTC. Its protein is CASSLSTGSYEQYF.

This clone was picked up a small number of times. This chain joins TRBV13 and TRBJ2-3, with TRBD2 matching 9 bases. Unmatched junction bases numbered 2, after V lost 4 bases and J lost 3 bases. There are 14 residues in the CDR3. Germline CDR1 PRHDT, CDR2 FYEKMQ (reference sequence). CDR3 bases: TGTGCCAGCAGCTCGGGACTAGCAACAGATACGCAGTATTTT. As protein: CASSSGLATDTQYF.

The rearrangement uses TRBV29-1 and TRBJ2-1, with 13 bases identical to TRBD2. Germline CDR1 reads SQVTM; CDR2 reads ANQGSEA. The V segment lost 1 base and the J segment 2 bases; nucleotides outside the gene matches: 5. The CDR3 runs to 17 residues. The CDR3 spells CSVEGLAGGRTYNEQFF. Written as DNA, the CDR3 is TGCAGCGTTGAAGGACTAGCGGGAGGACGAACCTACAATGAGCAGTTCTTC.

This clone appeared once. V and J are TRBV7-9 and TRBJ2-5; D gene ambiguous. CDR3 length: 13 residues. CDR1 is SEHNR, CDR2 FQNEAQ, per germline (reference sequence). The germline V and J ends were trimmed by 2 bases and 1 base, with 5 bases remaining between them. Written as DNA, the CDR3 is TGTGCCAGCAGCTTAAGCGCCCAAGAGACCCAGTACTTC. Its protein product is CASSLSAQETQYF.

This chain joins TRBV15 and TRBJ1-1, with unresolved D. CDR1 and CDR2 (germline): LNHNV, YYDKDF (reference sequence). Trimming took off 0 bases at V and 4 bases at J, with 9 bases between the two ends. This CDR3 spans 14 amino acids. CDR3 region: CATSRDVRSTEAFF. The CDR3 nucleotides are TGTGCCACCAGCAGAGATGTGCGTTCCACTGAAGCTTTCTTT.

The chain has TRBV2 and TRBJ1-1; D gene ambiguous. Per germline, CDR1 SNHLY and CDR2 FYNNEI. The CDR3 sequence is 14 residues long. Trimming stripped 5 bases from V and 3 bases from J, with 13 bases between. The CDR3 loop is CASSPPRRDTEAFF. In DNA, the CDR3 is TGTGCCAGCAGTCCGCCCCGACGGGACACTGAAGCTTTCTTT.

CDR3 amino acids: CASSRTTGGGQPQHF. CDR3 in DNA: TGTGCCAGCAGCCGAACGACAGGGGGCGGTCAGCCCCAGCATTTT. V and J are TRBV3-1 (or the pseudogene TRBV3-2) and TRBJ1-5; TRBD1 matches 10 bases. Germline CDR1 is LGHDT and CDR2 is YNNKEL (reference sequence). The CDR3 has 15 residues. V shed 4 bases and J 6 bases; nucleotides not matched to a gene: 6.

The chain uses TRBV27 and TRBJ1-2; TRBD1 aligns across 11 bases. Per the germline V gene, CDR1 is MNHEY and CDR2 is SMNVEV (reference sequence). V dropped 4 bases and J dropped 8; count of bases not matched to a gene: 9. The CDR3 covers 15 residues. CDR3 sequence (DNA): TGTGCCAGCAGTTGGACAGGGGGCGGTGGGGTCGGCTACACCTTC. The encoded protein is CASSWTGGGGVGYTF.